This is a list of T cell receptor beta chains from one sample in a study of Graves' ophthalmopathy and Graves' hyperthyroidism. TCRdb passed the multiplex PCR reads through MiXCR, listing each CDR3 protein once. The sample has some 1.1 million distinct CDR3 sequences, 35% to 40% seen once. The sequenced sample consisted of peripheral blood or thyroid tissue (not recorded which). All receptors come from an adult man with Graves' hyperthyroidism. Both conserved end residues are part of each CDR3. The D gene is left open where the match is weak. Part of the rows lack a size; the others show once, few, many or a class for expanded clones.

d_call j_call clone_size v_call cdr3_aa cdr3_nt
TRBD1 TRBJ2-7 few TRBV9 CASSVGTGTPLTTYEQYF TGTGCCAGCAGCGTAGGGACAGGGACCCCACTTACTACCTACGAGCAGTACTTC
- TRBJ2-7 - TRBV20-1 CSAREASYSYEQYF TGCAGTGCTAGAGAAGCGTCCTACTCCTACGAGCAGTACTTC
- TRBJ1-6 once TRBV28 CASSLISTPTNSPLHF TGTGCCAGCAGTTTAATTTCCACTCCGACGAATTCACCCCTCCACTTT
TRBD1 TRBJ1-2 - TRBV20-1 CSAHMRTGAGDGYTF TGCAGTGCTCACATGAGGACAGGGGCGGGGGATGGCTACACCTTC
- TRBJ2-2 - TRBV7-2 CASSYRGQGGLATDTGELFF TGTGCCAGCAGCTACAGGGGGCAGGGGGGACTAGCGACGGACACCGGGGAGCTGTTTTTT
- TRBJ1-4 many TRBV15 CATSRAGSQNEKLFF TGTGCCACCAGCAGAGCTGGCAGCCAGAATGAAAAACTGTTTTTT
- TRBJ1-2 - TRBV25-1 CASSYTSGGNYGYTF TGTGCCAGCAGCTACACTAGCGGGGGGAACTATGGCTACACCTTC
- TRBJ2-7 - TRBV2 CASRKTGTGDEQYF TGTGCCAGCAGGAAAACAGGGACCGGGGATGAGCAGTACTTC
- TRBJ2-7 - TRBV29-1 CSVRRQGYGQYF TGCAGCGTAAGGCGGCAGGGGTACGGGCAGTACTTC
- TRBJ2-7 many TRBV25-1 CASSEGSSTRLDEQYF TGTGCCAGCAGTGAAGGGAGCAGCACTCGTTTGGACGAGCAGTACTTC
TRBD1 TRBJ1-1 few TRBV10-3 CAIKRWDSREAFF TGTGCCATCAAAAGGTGGGACAGCCGGGAAGCTTTCTTT
- TRBJ2-1 - TRBV7-3 CASSLGVGPDNEQFF TGTGCCAGCAGCTTAGGAGTTGGCCCCGACAATGAGCAGTTCTTC
TRBD2 TRBJ2-7 - TRBV5-6 CASSTLGVGRGGTHGEQYF TGTGCCAGCAGCACCCTGGGTGTGGGGCGGGGGGGCACCCATGGAGAGCAGTACTTC
- TRBJ2-7 many TRBV7-6 CASSLADGQADAYEQYF TGTGCCAGCAGCTTAGCGGATGGCCAGGCGGATGCCTACGAGCAGTACTTC
- TRBJ1-2 once TRBV7-9 CASSFTSPADGYTF TGTGCCAGCAGCTTCACGTCCCCGGCTGACGGCTACACCTTC
- TRBJ2-6 many TRBV7-3 CASSLWTATSPSGANVLTF TGTGCCAGCAGCTTATGGACAGCCACATCCCCTTCTGGGGCCAACGTCCTGACTTTC
- TRBJ2-5 few TRBV12-3/TRBV12-4 CASSLWVLSGETQYF TGTGCCAGCAGTTTATGGGTCCTCTCGGGGGAGACCCAGTACTTC
TRBD1 TRBJ2-7 many TRBV2 CASSEGQGGIGEQYF TGTGCCAGCAGTGAAGGACAGGGGGGGATCGGCGAGCAGTACTTC
- TRBJ1-5 many TRBV20-1 CSARMGSNQPQHF TGCAGTGCTAGGATGGGGTCCAATCAGCCCCAGCATTTT
- TRBJ1-1 - TRBV10-3 CAISRRGNTEAFF TGTGCCATCAGTCGAAGGGGGAACACTGAAGCTTTCTTT
- TRBJ1-2 once TRBV12-3/TRBV12-4 CASSSNTRGYTF TGTGCCAGCAGTTCGAATACGAGAGGCTACACCTTC
- TRBJ1-2 many TRBV12-3/TRBV12-4 CATDSDQGYTF TGTGCCACCGACTCCGACCAGGGCTACACCTTC